This T cell receptor (beta chain) was found in a study of cytomegalovirus exposure and HLA in healthy donors. Study-level results: The likely origin of a cluster of highly shared sequence variants was a sequencing artifact.

This CDR3 contains 15 residues. The V end lost 6 bases, the J end lost 1 base, and 14 bases lay between the germline ends. Germline V CDR1 and CDR2: MNHEY, SVGAGI. About this clone: Its antigen is unknown.

Use of 60 Vbeta and 13 Jbeta primers characterized the PCR. Repertoires were generated with immunoSEQ multiplex PCR, while TCRdb's copy carries only in-frame clones and drops some. The table records about 110,000 clones, approximately 79% of them present only once. The sample consisted of PBMCs. This sequence joins TRBV6-5 and TRBJ2-3; perhaps TRBD2 as D (6 bases). The sequence was collected from a man aged 30 to 39 in good health and CMV-seropositive. CDR3 amino acids: CASSPFQRGTDTQYF. CDR3 nucleotide sequence: TGTGCCAGCAGCCCCTTTCAGCGGGGCACAGATACGCAGTATTTT.